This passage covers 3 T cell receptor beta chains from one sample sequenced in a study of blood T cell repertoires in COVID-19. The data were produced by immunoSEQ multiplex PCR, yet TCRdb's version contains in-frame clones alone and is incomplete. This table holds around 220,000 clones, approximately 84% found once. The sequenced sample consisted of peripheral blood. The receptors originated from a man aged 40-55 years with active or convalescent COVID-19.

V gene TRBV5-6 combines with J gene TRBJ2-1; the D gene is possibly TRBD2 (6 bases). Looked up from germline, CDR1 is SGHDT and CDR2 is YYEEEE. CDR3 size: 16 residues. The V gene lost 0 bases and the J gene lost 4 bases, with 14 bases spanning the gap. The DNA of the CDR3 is TGTGCCAGCAGCTTGGTTGGGCGGGGAGCTTACAATGAGCAGTTCTTC. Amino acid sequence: CASSLVGRGAYNEQFF.

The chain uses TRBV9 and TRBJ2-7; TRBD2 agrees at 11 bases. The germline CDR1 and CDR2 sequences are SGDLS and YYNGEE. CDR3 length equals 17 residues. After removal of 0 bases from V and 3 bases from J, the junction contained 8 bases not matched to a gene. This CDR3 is CASSVGLAGRSNYEQYF. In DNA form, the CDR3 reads TGTGCCAGCAGCGTAGGACTAGCGGGGAGATCTAACTACGAGCAGTACTTC.

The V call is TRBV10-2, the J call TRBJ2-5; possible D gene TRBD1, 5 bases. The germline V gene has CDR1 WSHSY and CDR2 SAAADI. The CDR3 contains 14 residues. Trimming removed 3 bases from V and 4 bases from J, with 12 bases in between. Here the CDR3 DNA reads TGCGCCAGCAGTGATGGGGCCACTCTAGAGACCCAGTACTTC. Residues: CASSDGATLETQYF.